This T cell receptor (beta chain) was captured in a study of blood T cell repertoires in COVID-19. Study-wide background: Sites in the United States, Italy and Spain provided acute and convalescent COVID-19 samples. T cells, B-cell-depleted T cells, or PBMCs provided the cDNA or gDNA that served as material.

In the study's own analysis: From reference gene primer amplification, estimates of nucleated cell counts were derived. TCRdb keeps only in-frame clones here, not all; method: immunoSEQ multiplex PCR. V, J and clone size were drawn from that table, and D and trimming were deduced from the DNA. The profile shows more than 50,000 clones, roughly 90% of them singletons. This CDR3 is built from 14 residues. Trimming left V 5 bases short and J 1 base short, with 9 bases between. Germline CDR1 reads SGDLS; CDR2 reads YYNGEE. The rearrangement links TRBV9 to TRBJ2-2; D gene unclear. The material sequenced was peripheral blood. The receptor's source is a human donor in a cohort sampled during active COVID-19. The CDR3 DNA sequence: TGTGCCAGCAGGTCTAACAGGAACACCGGGGAGCTGTTTTTT. The encoded protein is CASRSNRNTGELFF.